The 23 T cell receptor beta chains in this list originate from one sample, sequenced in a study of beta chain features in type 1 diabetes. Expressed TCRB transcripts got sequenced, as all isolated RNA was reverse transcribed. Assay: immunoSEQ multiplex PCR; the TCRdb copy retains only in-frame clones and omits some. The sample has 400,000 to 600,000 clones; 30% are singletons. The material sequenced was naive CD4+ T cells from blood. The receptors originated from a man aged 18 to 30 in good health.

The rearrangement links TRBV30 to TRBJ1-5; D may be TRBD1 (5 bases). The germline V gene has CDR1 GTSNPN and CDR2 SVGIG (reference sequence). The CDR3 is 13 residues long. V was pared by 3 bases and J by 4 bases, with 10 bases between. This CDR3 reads CAWSGHPNQPQHF. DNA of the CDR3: TGTGCCTGGAGCGGACATCCGAATCAGCCCCAGCATTTT.

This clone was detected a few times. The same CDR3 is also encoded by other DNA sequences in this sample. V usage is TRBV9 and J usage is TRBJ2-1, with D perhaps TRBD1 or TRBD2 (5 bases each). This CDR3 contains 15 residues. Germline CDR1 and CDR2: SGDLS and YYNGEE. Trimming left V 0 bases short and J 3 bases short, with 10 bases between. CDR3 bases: TGTGCCAGCAGCGTAGTAGGGACGGGCTACAATGAGCAGTTCTTC. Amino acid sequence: CASSVVGTGYNEQFF.

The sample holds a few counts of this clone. CDR3 sequence reads: CSASYGTSLFF. The CDR3 DNA follows: TGCAGTGCTAGTTACGGGACTAGCTTGTTCTTC. The chain uses TRBV20-1 and TRBJ2-1, with TRBD2 matching over 9 bases. CDR3 length: 11 amino acids. From germline, CDR1 is DFQATT and CDR2 SNEGSKA (reference sequence). V dropped 3 bases and J dropped 15; count of bases not matched to a gene: 6.

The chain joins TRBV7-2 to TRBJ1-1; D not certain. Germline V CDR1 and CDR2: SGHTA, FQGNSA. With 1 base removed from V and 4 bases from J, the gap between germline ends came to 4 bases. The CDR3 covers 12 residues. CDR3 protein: CASSLVVTEAFF. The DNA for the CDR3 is TGTGCCAGCAGCTTAGTGGTCACTGAAGCTTTCTTT.

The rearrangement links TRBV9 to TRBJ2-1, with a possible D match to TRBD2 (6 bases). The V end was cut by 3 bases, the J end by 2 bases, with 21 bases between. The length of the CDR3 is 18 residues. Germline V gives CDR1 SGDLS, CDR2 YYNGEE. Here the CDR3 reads CASSARGFMGGPYNEQFF. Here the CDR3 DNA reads TGTGCCAGCAGCGCTCGGGGTTTTATGGGGGGTCCCTACAATGAGCAGTTCTTC.

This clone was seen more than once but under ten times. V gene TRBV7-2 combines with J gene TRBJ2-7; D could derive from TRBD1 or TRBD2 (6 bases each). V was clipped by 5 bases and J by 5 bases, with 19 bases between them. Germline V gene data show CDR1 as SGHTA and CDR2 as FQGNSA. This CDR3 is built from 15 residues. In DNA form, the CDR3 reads TGTGCCAGCAGCCCCCAAGGGGGGCGAGAAAACGAGCAGTACTTC. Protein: CASSPQGGRENEQYF.

As DNA, the CDR3 is TGCAGCGTTGTAAGACAGTCCAGCTCCTACAATGAGCAGTTCTTC. Translating gives CSVVRQSSSYNEQFF. V gene TRBV29-1 combines with J gene TRBJ2-1; a weak D match, TRBD1 (5 bases). The ends were cut back, 4 bases at V and 0 bases at J, with 13 bases in the middle. The CDR3 spans 15 residues. Germline-derived CDR1 and CDR2 are SQVTM and ANQGSEA.

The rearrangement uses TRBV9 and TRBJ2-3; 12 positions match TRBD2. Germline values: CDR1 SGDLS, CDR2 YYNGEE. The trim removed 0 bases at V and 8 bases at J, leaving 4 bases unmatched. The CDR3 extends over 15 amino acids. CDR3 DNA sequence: TGTGCCAGCAGCGTAGGACTAGCGGGGGATACTACGCAGTATTTT. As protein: CASSVGLAGDTTQYF.

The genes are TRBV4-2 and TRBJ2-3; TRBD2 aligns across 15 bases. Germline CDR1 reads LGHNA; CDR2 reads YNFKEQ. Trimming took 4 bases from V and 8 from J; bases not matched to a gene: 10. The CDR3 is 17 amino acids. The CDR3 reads CASSRVDGLAGGGTQYF. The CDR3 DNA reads TGTGCCAGCAGCCGTGTCGATGGACTAGCGGGAGGGGGTACGCAGTATTTT.

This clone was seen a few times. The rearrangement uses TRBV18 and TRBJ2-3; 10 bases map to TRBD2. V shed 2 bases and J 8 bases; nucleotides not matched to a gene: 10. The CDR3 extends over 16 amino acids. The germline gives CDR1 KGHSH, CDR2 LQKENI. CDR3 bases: TGTGCCAGCTCACCATCGATAGCGGGAGGTCATGGTACGCAGTATTTT. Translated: CASSPSIAGGHGTQYF.

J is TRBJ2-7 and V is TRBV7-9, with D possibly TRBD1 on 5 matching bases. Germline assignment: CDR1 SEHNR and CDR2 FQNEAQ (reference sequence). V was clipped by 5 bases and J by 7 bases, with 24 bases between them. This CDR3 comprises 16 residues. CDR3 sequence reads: CASSRSSQAPLREQYF. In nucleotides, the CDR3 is TGTGCCAGCAGCCGTTCCTCACAGGCTCCTCTTCGGGAGCAGTACTTC.

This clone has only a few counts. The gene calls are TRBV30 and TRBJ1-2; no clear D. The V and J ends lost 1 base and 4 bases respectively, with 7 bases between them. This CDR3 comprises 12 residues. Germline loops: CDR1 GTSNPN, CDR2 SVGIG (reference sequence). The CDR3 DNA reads TGTGCCTGGAGTGAACGCTTCTATGGCTACACCTTC. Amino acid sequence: CAWSERFYGYTF.

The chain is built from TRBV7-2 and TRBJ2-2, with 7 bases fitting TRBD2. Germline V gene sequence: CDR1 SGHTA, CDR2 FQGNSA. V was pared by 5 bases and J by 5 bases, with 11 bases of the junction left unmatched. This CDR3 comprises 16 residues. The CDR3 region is CASSPPSGRVTGELFF. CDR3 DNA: TGTGCCAGCAGCCCCCCTAGTGGGAGGGTGACCGGGGAGCTGTTTTTT.

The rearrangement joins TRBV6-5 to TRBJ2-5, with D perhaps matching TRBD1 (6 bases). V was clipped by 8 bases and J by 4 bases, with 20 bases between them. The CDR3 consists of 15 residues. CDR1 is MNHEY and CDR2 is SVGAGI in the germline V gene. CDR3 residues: CASGIRTVGGETQYF. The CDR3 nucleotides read TGTGCCAGCGGGATAAGGACAGTTGGTGGAGAGACCCAGTACTTC.

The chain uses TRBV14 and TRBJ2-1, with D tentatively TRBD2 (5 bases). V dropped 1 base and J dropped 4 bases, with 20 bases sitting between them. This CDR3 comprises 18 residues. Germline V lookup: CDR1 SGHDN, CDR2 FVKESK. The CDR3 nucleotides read TGTGCCAGCAGCCAAGGGGGAATGCGGCCCCGGAGGTACAATGAGCAGTTCTTC. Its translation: CASSQGGMRPRRYNEQFF.

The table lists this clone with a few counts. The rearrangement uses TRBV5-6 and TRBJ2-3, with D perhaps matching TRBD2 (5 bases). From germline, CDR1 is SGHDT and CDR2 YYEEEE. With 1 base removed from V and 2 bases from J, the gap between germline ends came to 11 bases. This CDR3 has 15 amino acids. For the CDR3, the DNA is TGTGCCAGCAGCTTGCAACAGCGGAACACAGATACGCAGTATTTT. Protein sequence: CASSLQQRNTDTQYF.

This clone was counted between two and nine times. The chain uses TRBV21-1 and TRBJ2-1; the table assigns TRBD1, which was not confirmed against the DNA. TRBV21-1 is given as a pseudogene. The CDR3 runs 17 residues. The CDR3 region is CASSPRGIRQDGNEQFF. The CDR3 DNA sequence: TGTGCCAGCAGCCCGCGAGGGATTAGACAGGACGGGAATGAGCAGTTCTTC.

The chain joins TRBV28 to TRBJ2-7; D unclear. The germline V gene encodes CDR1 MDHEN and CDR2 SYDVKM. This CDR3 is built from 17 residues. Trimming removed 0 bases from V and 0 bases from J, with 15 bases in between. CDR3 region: CASSLWATATSSYEQYF. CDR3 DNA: TGTGCCAGCAGTTTATGGGCCACGGCGACGAGCTCCTACGAGCAGTACTTC.

DNA of the CDR3: TGTGCCAGCAGCTTAGGACAGCCCTACTCTGGGGCCAACGTCCTGACTTTC. Translated: CASSLGQPYSGANVLTF. The gene calls are TRBV7-2 and TRBJ2-6, with a possible D match to TRBD1 (5 bases). Trimming shortened V by 1 base and J by 0 bases, and 10 bases separated the two germline ends. The germline CDR1 and CDR2 sequences are SGHTA and FQGNSA. The CDR3 is 17 residues long.

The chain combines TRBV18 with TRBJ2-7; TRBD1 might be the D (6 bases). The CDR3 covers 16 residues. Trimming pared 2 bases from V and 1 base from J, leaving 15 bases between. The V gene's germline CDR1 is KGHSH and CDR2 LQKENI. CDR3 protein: CASSPVGTGLSYEQYF. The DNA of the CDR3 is TGTGCCAGCTCACCAGTGGGAACAGGGCTGTCCTACGAGCAGTACTTC.

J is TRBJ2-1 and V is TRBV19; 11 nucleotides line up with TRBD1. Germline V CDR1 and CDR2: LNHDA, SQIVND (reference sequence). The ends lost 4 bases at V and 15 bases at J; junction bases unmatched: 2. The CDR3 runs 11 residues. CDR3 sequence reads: CASSTDRGLFF. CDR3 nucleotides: TGTGCCAGTAGTACGGACAGGGGGCTGTTCTTC.

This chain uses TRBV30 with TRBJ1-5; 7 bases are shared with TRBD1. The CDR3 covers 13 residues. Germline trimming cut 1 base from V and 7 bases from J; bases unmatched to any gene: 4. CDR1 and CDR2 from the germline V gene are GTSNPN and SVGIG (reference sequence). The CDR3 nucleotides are TGTGCCTGGAGTGGACAGGGTGAGCAGCCCCAGCATTTT. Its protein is CAWSGQGEQPQHF.

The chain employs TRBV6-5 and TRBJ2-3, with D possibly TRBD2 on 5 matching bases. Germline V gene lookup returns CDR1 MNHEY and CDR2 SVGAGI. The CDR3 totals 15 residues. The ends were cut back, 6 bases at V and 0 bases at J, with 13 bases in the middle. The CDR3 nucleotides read TGTGCCAGCAGGCCAACTAGGGCTAGCACAGATACGCAGTATTTT. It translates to CASRPTRASTDTQYF.